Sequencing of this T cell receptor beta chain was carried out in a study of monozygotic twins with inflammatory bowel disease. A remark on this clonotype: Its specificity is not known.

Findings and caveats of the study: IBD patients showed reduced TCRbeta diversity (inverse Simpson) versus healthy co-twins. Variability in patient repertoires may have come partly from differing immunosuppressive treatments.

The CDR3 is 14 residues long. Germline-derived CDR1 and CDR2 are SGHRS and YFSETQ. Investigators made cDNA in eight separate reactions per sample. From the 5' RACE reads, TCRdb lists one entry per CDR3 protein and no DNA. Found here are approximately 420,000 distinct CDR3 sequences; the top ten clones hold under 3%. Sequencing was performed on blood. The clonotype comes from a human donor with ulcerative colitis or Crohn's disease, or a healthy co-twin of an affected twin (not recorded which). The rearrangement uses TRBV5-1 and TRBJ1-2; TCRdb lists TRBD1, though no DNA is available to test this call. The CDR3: CASSFGTGRDGYTF.